The 27 T cell receptor beta chains reported below all come from one sample, sequenced in a study of tumor-infiltrating lymphocytes in primary liver carcinoma. Starting material for RNA and DNA co-extraction consisted of about 19-32 mg of unsorted bulk tissue. With a constant-region primer, TCR beta cDNA was made from 450 to 550 ng of total RNA. Nested multiplex PCR, run for three rounds with slightly modified ARM-PCR, yielded TCR beta libraries. Amplification in the first two PCR rounds was performed using TRBV1-TRBV30 forward primers and a C-beta reverse primer for around 9 cycles each. Each CDR3 protein is one row after TCRdb ran MiXCR on the multiplex PCR reads. The sample comprises some 180,000 distinct CDR3 sequences, around four fifths of which are singletons, and about a sixth rests with the top ten. Input material: tumor tissue from primary liver carcinoma. Receptor source: a man in his forties with primary liver carcinoma and hepatitis B virus infection.

As concerns this clonotype: Since no conserved phenylalanine or tryptophan closes the CDR3, a read error is the likely cause. This chain connects TRBV6-5 to TRBJ2-7; a weak D match, TRBD1 (5 bases). CDR1 MNHEY and CDR2 SVGAGI come from the germline V gene. The CDR3 loop spans 15 amino acids. In nucleotides, the CDR3 is TGTGCCAGCAGTTACTCGCCCCAGGGTGGCTACGTGCAGTACTGC. It specifies CASSYSPQGGYVQYC.

For this clonotype: A junction end diverges from the germline sequence, so it may reflect a read error. The chain joins TRBV29-1 to TRBJ2-1; the match to TRBD2 covers 11 bases. The CDR3 totals 14 residues. Per germline, CDR1 SQVTM and CDR2 ANQGSEA. DNA of the CDR3: TGCAGCGTGATGACTAGCGGGATGGGCAATGAGCAATTCTTC. Translating gives CSVMTSGMGNEQFF.

Comments on this clonotype: Germline and junction disagree at one end, which may indicate a read error. This sequence joins TRBV7-8 and TRBJ2-4; tentatively, D is TRBD2 (5 bases). There are 15 residues in the CDR3. Germline loops: CDR1 SGHVS, CDR2 FQNEAQ. The CDR3 loop is CAVLGSKGGKNIQHF. CDR3 sequence (DNA): TGTGCCGTTTTGGGTTCGAAAGGAGGCAAAAACATTCAGCACTTC.

Points on this clonotype: This clone may be a read error of a much larger clone one base away. V usage is TRBV28 and J usage is TRBJ1-3; possible D gene TRBD1, 6 bases. From germline, CDR1 is MDHEN and CDR2 SYDVKM. The CDR3 contains 15 residues. The CDR3: CASARGARSGNAIYF. Here the CDR3 DNA reads TGTGCCAGCGCCCGGGGGGCCCGCTCTGGAAACGCCATATATTTT.

The chain joins TRBV6-6 to TRBJ2-1; 7 bases align to TRBD2. J was trimmed by 3 bases and V by 5 bases; bases with no gene match: 13. Per the germline V gene, CDR1 is MNHNY and CDR2 is SVGAGI (reference sequence). The CDR3 is 17 amino acids. The CDR3 is CASSDRGAGSFYNEQFF. The DNA of the CDR3 is TGTGCCAGCAGTGACAGAGGAGCGGGATCGTTCTACAATGAGCAGTTCTTC.

About this clonotype itself: This could be a read error, since a much larger clone is one nucleotide away. The CDR3 bases are TGTGCCACCAGTGATAAGTTCACCGGGGAGCCGTTTTTT. Residues: CATSDKFTGEPFF. This sequence joins TRBV24-1 and TRBJ2-2, with D possibly being TRBD2 (5 bases). This CDR3 contains 13 residues. Germline CDR1 KGHDR, CDR2 SFDVKD.

This clonotype was counted only a few times. The rearrangement joins TRBV29-1 to TRBJ1-1, with TRBD1 identical over 7 bases. The CDR3 has 13 residues. CDR1 and CDR2 from the germline V gene are SQVTM and ANQGSEA. DNA of the CDR3: TGCATTGCTCCGGGACAGCTGGTGGCTGAAGCTTTCTTT. This sequence encodes CIAPGQLVAEAFF. Variable domain in full (rest from reference TRBV29-1 and TRBJ1-1): SAVISQKPSRDICQRGTSLTIQCQVDSQVTMMFWYRQQPGQSLTLIATANQGSEATYESGFVIDKFPISRPNLTFSTLTVSNMSPEDSSIYLCIAPGQLVAEAFFGQGTRLTVV.

A word on this clonotype: This is likely a read error, given that the CDR3 carries no conserved phenylalanine or tryptophan at its end. This CDR3 reads CASSLVTGGTYEQYL. In DNA, the CDR3 is TGTGCCAGCAGCTTAGTGACAGGCGGTACTTACGAGCAGTACTTA. The rearrangement links TRBV7-9 to TRBJ2-7; maybe TRBD1 (6 bases). The germline V gene encodes CDR1 SEHNR and CDR2 FQNEAQ (reference sequence). Trimming removed 1 base at V and 4 bases at J, with 14 bases between. The CDR3 sequence is 15 residues long.

The chain uses TRBV5-4 and TRBJ2-4; D is undetermined. The germline CDR1 and CDR2 sequences are SGHNT and YYREEE (reference sequence). With 6 bases removed from V and 3 bases from J, the gap between germline ends came to 16 bases. CDR3 length equals 15 residues. The chain's CDR3 is CASIAPSSNKNIQYF. As DNA, the CDR3 is TGTGCCAGCATCGCCCCTAGTAGCAACAAAAACATTCAGTACTTC.

Note on this clonotype: The junction departs from germline at one end; a sequencing error may be responsible. This chain connects TRBV12-3 or TRBV12-4 to TRBJ2-6; no clear D gene. This CDR3 is 15 amino acids long. CDR3 DNA: TGTGCCAGCACCCTGGGATTTACTGGGGTCAACGTCCCGACTTTC. It yields the protein CASTLGFTGVNVPTF.

A remark on this clonotype: This could be a read error, since a much larger clone is one nucleotide away. The CDR3 ends on some other residue instead of the conserved phenylalanine or tryptophan, so this is likely a read error. The V and J genes are TRBV2 and TRBJ1-2, with D perhaps TRBD1 (5 bases). This CDR3 contains 10 residues. Germline assignment: CDR1 SNHLY and CDR2 FYNNEI. V gave up 8 bases and J gave up 11 bases, with 12 bases separating them. The CDR3 DNA reads TGTGCCAGCGGTGGGGGTTCATACACCTTA. Its translation is CASGGGSYTL.

This clonotype was counted once. At one of its ends the junction is not consistent with the germline gene, which may arise from a read error. This chain connects TRBV19 to TRBJ1-2; D is undetermined. CDR1 and CDR2 from the germline V gene are LNHDA and SQIVND (reference sequence). This CDR3 comprises 13 residues. CDR3 DNA sequence: TGTGCCAGTAATCCGACGAAGAACTATGGCTACACATTC. As protein: CASNPTKNYGYTF.

For this clonotype: An end of the junction does not agree with germline; a read error may underlie this. The CDR3, as DNA: TGCAGCGGGGGGAACATAGCCAAAAACATTCAGTATTTC. Protein product: CSGGNIAKNIQYF. The rearrangement links TRBV29-1 to TRBJ2-4; D is perhaps TRBD1 or TRBD2 (5 bases each). This CDR3 has 13 residues. The germline V gene encodes CDR1 SQVTM and CDR2 ANQGSEA. The variable domain in full, completed from reference TRBV29-1 and TRBJ2-4, reads SAVISQKPSRDICQRGTSLTIQCQVDSQVTMMFWYRQQPGQSLTLIATANQGSEATYESGFVIDKFPISRPNLTFSTLTVSNMSPEDSSIYLCSGGNIAKNIQYFGAGTRLSVL.

CDR3 DNA: TGCAGCTCCTCGATAGGGGAGGCCGGGGAGCTGTTTTTT. It yields the protein CSSSIGEAGELFF. The chain couples TRBV29-1 to TRBJ2-2, with D perhaps matching TRBD2 (6 bases). Germline CDR1 and CDR2: SQVTM and ANQGSEA. CDR3 length equals 13 residues. With 8 bases removed from V and 6 bases from J, the gap between germline ends came to 16 bases.

Comments on this clonotype: An end of the junction differs from the germline gene, which may be a read error. The chain employs TRBV10-2 and TRBJ2-3, with unresolved D. Germline values: CDR1 WSHSY, CDR2 SAAADI. The CDR3 is made up of 11 amino acids. In DNA form, the CDR3 reads TGCGCCAACAGTCACACAGATACGCAGTACTTT. Translating it yields CANSHTDTQYF.

In the case of this clonotype: This likely comes from a read error, as the CDR3 has no conserved phenylalanine or tryptophan at its end. The gene calls are TRBV29-1 and TRBJ1-5; weak D call: TRBD1 (6 bases). The germline V gene encodes CDR1 SQVTM and CDR2 ANQGSEA. The CDR3 sequence is 13 residues long. For the CDR3, the DNA is TGCACCGTTGTCGGACAGATCAATCAGCCCCAGCATCTA. This codes for CTVVGQINQPQHL.

Concerning this clonotype: A junction end diverges from the germline sequence, so it may reflect a read error. The V and J genes are TRBV29-1 and TRBJ2-1; TRBD2 might be the D (6 bases). The germline V gene encodes CDR1 SQVTM and CDR2 ANQGSEA. This CDR3 is 13 amino acids long. CDR3 loop: CSVAIAEAGEEFF. The DNA for the CDR3 is TGCAGCGTTGCCATCGCGGAAGCGGGTGAGGAGTTCTTC.

About this clonotype itself: A read error may account for a junction end that differs from germline. V gene TRBV29-1 combines with J gene TRBJ2-1, with TRBD2 identical over 8 bases. Looked up from germline, CDR1 is SQVTM and CDR2 is ANQGSEA. The length of the CDR3 is 15 residues. The CDR3 protein is CRVGLAGEFYNEQFF. In DNA form, the CDR3 reads TGCAGAGTTGGACTAGCAGGAGAGTTCTACAATGAGCAGTTCTTC.

This chain joins TRBV5-1 and TRBJ1-5, with 7 nucleotides matching TRBD1. The J call is in doubt because the DNA end fits TRBJ2-3 better. From germline, CDR1 is SGHRS and CDR2 YFSETQ. The CDR3 loop spans 15 amino acids. CDR3 coding DNA: TGCGCCAGCAGCTTGACAGGGGATAGGGGTCAGCCCCAGTATTTT. Amino acid sequence: CASSLTGDRGQPQYF.

Of note for this clonotype: One junction end does not reproduce the germline sequence, and a read error may be involved. The chain uses TRBV4-1 and TRBJ2-3; 9 nucleotides align to TRBD2. CDR3 size: 16 residues. The germline gives CDR1 MGHRA, CDR2 YSYEKL. DNA for the CDR3: TGCGCCAGCAGCCATGATGCGGGAGGGCCGGGAGATACACAGTATTTT. Protein sequence: CASSHDAGGPGDTQYF.

Remarks on this clonotype: An end of the junction differs from the germline gene, which may be a read error. V is TRBV13 and J is TRBJ2-7; D may match TRBD1 or TRBD2 (6 bases each). In germline, CDR1 is PRHDT, CDR2 FYEKMQ (reference sequence). The CDR3 runs 15 residues. In DNA form, the CDR3 reads TGTGCCAGCAGATTAGGGGGTGAGGGGGGCGGCGAGCAGCACTTC. This gives the protein CASRLGGEGGGEQHF.

The chain couples TRBV14 to TRBJ2-3; possible D gene TRBD1, 5 bases. The end of the DNA is better explained by TRBJ1-5, so the J call may be wrong. Germline CDR1 reads SGHDN; CDR2 reads FVKESK. The CDR3 contains 19 residues. The CDR3 coding sequence is TGTGCCAGCAGCTATACATCCGGGACTAGCGTTGTGTGCACAGATACGCAGCATTTT. Encoded protein: CASSYTSGTSVVCTDTQHF.

To note about this clonotype: At one boundary the junction diverges from the germline segment, which might be a read error. V is TRBV28 and J is TRBJ1-2; D not resolved. This CDR3 has 13 amino acids. Germline values: CDR1 MDHEN, CDR2 SYDVKM. In DNA, the CDR3 is TGTACCAGCAACCCCTTGGTAGGCGTTGGCTACACCTTC. It is translated as CTSNPLVGVGYTF.

Remarks on this clonotype: The junction departs from germline at one end; a sequencing error may be responsible. CDR3 DNA: TGTGTCAGCAGCTTGTTCAGGACGGCCGGCTATAGCAATCAGCCCCAGCATTTT. Translated: CVSSLFRTAGYSNQPQHF. The chain joins TRBV5-8 to TRBJ1-5; D not certain. The CDR3 is 18 residues long. Germline V CDR1 and CDR2: SGHTS, YDEGEE. Combining the CDR3 with reference TRBV5-8 and TRBJ1-5 gives the whole variable domain EAGVTQSPTHLIKTRGQQATLRCSPISGHTSVYWYQQALGLGLQFLLWYDEGEERNRGNFPPRFSGRQFPNYSSELNVNALELEDSALYLCVSSLFRTAGYSNQPQHFGDGTRLSIL.

As to this clonotype: Compared with germline, one end of the junction differs, possibly owing to a read error. V and J are TRBV4-1 and TRBJ1-3; no definite D call. The germline V gene encodes CDR1 MGHRA and CDR2 YSYEKL. The CDR3 has 16 residues. This CDR3 reads CASSLDIIASGDTLYF. Here the CDR3 DNA reads TGCGCCAGCAGCCTCGATATAATCGCCTCGGGAGACACCTTATATTTT.

Regarding this clonotype: The CDR3 carries no conserved terminal phenylalanine or tryptophan, so it likely arises from a read error. The DNA is left out, because the CDR3 cannot be placed on it with certainty; the CDR3 is given as TCRdb lists it. The rearrangement links TRBV29-1 to TRBJ2-2; TRBD1 was called by the table and not checked on the DNA. Both ends counted, the CDR3 spans 12 residues. Germline lookup yields CDR1 SQVTM and CDR2 ANQGSEA. The CDR3 loop reads CSVGRGTGELYY.

Points on this clonotype: This clone may be a read error of a much larger clone one base away. Because the CDR3 is missing its conserved closing phenylalanine or tryptophan, this is likely a read error. The J gene is TRBJ2-7, the V gene TRBV7-9, with D perhaps being TRBD1 or TRBD2 (5 bases each). V lost 8 bases and J 0 bases, leaving 8 bases between the germline ends. This CDR3 contains 12 residues. In germline, CDR1 is SEHNR, CDR2 FQNEAQ (reference sequence). CDR3 DNA: TGTGCCAGCGGGGACGGCTCCTACGAGCAGTACTTG. Translation gives CASGDGSYEQYL.